This entry lists 5 T cell receptor beta chains sequenced from one sample in a study of T cell repertoires in cytomegalovirus infection. No antigen has been identified for these receptors. MiXCR was run by TCRdb on the reads, yielding one entry per CDR3 protein. Of a few hundred thousand distinct CDR3 sequences detected, about 39% appear once; the ten largest clones hold 40% to 60%. The sample in question was cultured PBMCs, obtained from culture after CMV antigen stimulation. The receptors were sampled from a human donor in good health (CMV status not recorded). Some clones in this sample may be carry-over from other donors' samples.

Concerning this clonotype itself: A much larger clone differs by one base, so this may be a read error. V and J are TRBV7-1 and TRBJ1-1; 7 bases match TRBD1. TRBV7-1 counts as an open reading frame of uncertain function. The CDR3 covers 13 residues. After removal of 5 bases from V and 0 bases from J, the junction contained 0 bases not matched to a gene. The CDR3 bases are TGTGCCAGCAGCGACAGGGTGAACACTGAAGCTTTCTTT. Translated, it gives CASSDRVNTEAFF.

This clonotype was observed a handful of times. V usage is TRBV12-3 or TRBV12-4 and J usage is TRBJ2-1, with 7 nucleotides matching TRBD2. This CDR3 has 15 amino acids. The trim removed 5 bases at V and 4 bases at J, leaving 8 bases unmatched. CDR3: CASSPHSSGYNEQFF. CDR3 nucleotide sequence: TGTGCCAGCAGTCCGCATTCTAGCGGATACAATGAGCAGTTCTTC.

The genes are TRBV20-1 and TRBJ1-4; D gene unclear. Trimming pared 3 bases from V and 5 bases from J, leaving 10 bases between. CDR1 is DFQATT and CDR2 is SNEGSKA in the germline V gene (reference sequence). This CDR3 region has 13 residues. The CDR3 region has the DNA TGCAGTGCTAGCTCGGGTCCCAATGAAAAACTGTTTTTT. Translated: CSASSGPNEKLFF.

This clonotype was seen a handful of times. This chain joins TRBV6-6 and TRBJ1-4; TRBD1 matches 7 bases. V shed 2 bases, J shed 3 bases, and the junction held 9 bases outside the gene matches. Looked up from germline, CDR1 is MNHNY and CDR2 is SVGAGI (reference sequence). This CDR3 region has 17 residues. CDR3 bases: TGTGCCAGCAGTTACCCCCCAGGGGGTCCCTCTAATGAAAAACTGTTTTTT. Residues: CASSYPPGGPSNEKLFF.

The chain carries TRBV6-1 and TRBJ2-3; D is undetermined. The germline gives CDR1 MNHNS, CDR2 SASEGT. CDR3 length: 11 amino acids. The V end lost 5 bases, the J end lost 10 bases, and 10 bases lay between the germline ends. CDR3 sequence: CASSSLVAQYF. Here the CDR3 DNA reads TGTGCCAGCAGTTCCTTGGTGGCGCAGTATTTT.